A single sample is the source of the 2 T cell receptor beta chains below, sequenced in a study of T cell repertoires in cytomegalovirus infection. Each CDR3 protein is one row after TCRdb ran MiXCR on the reads. The sample has some 920,000 distinct CDR3 sequences, 25% to 40% seen once; the top ten hold around an eighth. The antigens these receptors bind are not known. The sequencing here drew on cultured CD8+ T cells from PBMCs, taken from culture after CMV antigen stimulation. The receptors were gathered from a human donor in good health (CMV status not recorded). Some clones in this sample may be carry-over from other donors' samples.

This clonotype was picked up a small number of times. The gene calls are TRBV7-6 and TRBJ1-5; D is undetermined. The V and J ends lost 1 base and 0 bases respectively, with 7 bases between them. Per the germline V gene, CDR1 is SGHVS and CDR2 is FNYEAQ. CDR3 length: 15 residues. CDR3 sequence reads: CASSLDKSSNQPQHF. For the CDR3, the DNA is TGTGCCAGCAGCTTAGACAAGTCTAGCAATCAGCCCCAGCATTTT.

This chain joins TRBV12-3 or TRBV12-4 and TRBJ2-5; 8 bases match TRBD2. The V segment lost 6 bases and the J segment 2 bases; nucleotides outside the gene matches: 5. There are 14 residues in the CDR3. CDR3: CASRPGTRQETQYF. CDR3 in DNA: TGTGCCAGCAGGCCCGGGACTAGACAAGAGACCCAGTACTTC.